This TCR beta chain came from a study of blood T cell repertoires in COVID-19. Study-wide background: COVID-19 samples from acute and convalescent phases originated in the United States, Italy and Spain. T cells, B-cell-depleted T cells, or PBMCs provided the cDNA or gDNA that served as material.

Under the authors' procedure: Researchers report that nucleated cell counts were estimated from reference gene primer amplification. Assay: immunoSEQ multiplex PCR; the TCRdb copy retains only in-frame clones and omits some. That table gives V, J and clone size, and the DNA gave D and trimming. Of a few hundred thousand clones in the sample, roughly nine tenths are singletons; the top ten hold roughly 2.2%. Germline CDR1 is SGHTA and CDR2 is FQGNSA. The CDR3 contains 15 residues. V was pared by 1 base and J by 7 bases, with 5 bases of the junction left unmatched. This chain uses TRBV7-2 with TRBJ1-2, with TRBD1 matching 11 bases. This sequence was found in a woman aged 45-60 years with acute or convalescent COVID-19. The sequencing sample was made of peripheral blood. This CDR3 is CASSLVVGQGGGYTF. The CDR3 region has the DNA TGTGCCAGCAGCTTAGTCGTGGGACAGGGGGGTGGCTACACCTTC.